This T cell receptor beta chain was recorded in a study of response to subunit inactivated influenza vaccine. General observations from the study: That few new T cells are recruited by each seasonal influenza vaccination was the authors' suggestion.

Germline CDR1 DFQATT, CDR2 SNEGSKA (reference sequence). The CDR3 totals 12 residues. As concerns this clonotype: The target antigen is unknown.

TCRdb processed the RT-PCR reads anew with MiXCR; each CDR3 protein has one entry. Among hundreds of thousands of distinct CDR3 sequences listed, 12% were seen once. The specimen was PBMCs from blood, collected on the day of vaccination. This clonotype originated in a man aged 50-59 years who received an inactivated influenza vaccine. The genes are TRBV20-1 and TRBJ2-5; D remains ambiguous. CDR3 in amino acids: CRIRELKETQYF. CDR3 nucleotides: TGCAGAATCCGAGAGCTTAAAGAGACCCAGTACTTC.